The clone carrying this T cell receptor beta chain showed up just a few times. Its target is not known. This entry belongs to a study of regulatory T cells in long-lasting Graves disease. Study background: Less than 3 months of antithyroid drugs had been taken by newly diagnosed Graves' patients.

Relying on iRepertoire HTBI primers and Arm-PCR of CDR3 regions, the team built TCR beta libraries. TCRdb re-analysed the multiplex PCR reads in MiXCR, keeping a single row per CDR3 protein. The data contain 500,000 to 700,000 distinct CDR3 sequences, approximately 15% of them singletons. V was cut by 4 bases and J by 9 bases, with 13 bases left in between. The germline gives CDR1 KGHSH, CDR2 LQKENI. The CDR3 extends over 13 amino acids. Findings and limits, study-wide: Newly diagnosed patients shared 850 to 1,000 public clonotypes; persistent patients shared about 2,500.

Time point noted: newly diagnosed GD, antithyroid drugs for less than 3 months. Extracted PBMC RNA gave rise to the TCR library. These data were likewise used in another study, on T cells in Graves' hyperthyroidism and ophthalmopathy. That investigation notes: TCR CDR3 underwent first-round RT-PCR with the HTBI primer set. Clonotypes that were expanded in thyroid above 0.001 mostly appeared in blood too.

The sample in question was peripheral blood mononuclear cells (PBMCs), obtained at new diagnosis, from a patient treated with antithyroid drugs. The receptor was derived from a woman between 25 and 40 years old with Graves disease. This chain uses TRBV18 with TRBJ2-1; perhaps TRBD1 as D (7 bases). The CDR3 spells CASSHTGEVEQFF. Written as DNA, the CDR3 is TGTGCCAGCTCACACACAGGGGAGGTTGAGCAGTTCTTC.